This record covers a single T cell receptor (beta chain). Genes and germline come from the mouse. The observed sequence ends 4 residues before the CDR3 terminus, with the missing tail filled in from the germline J gene. This record comes from a study of CD8+ T cells in alopecia areata. On the study more broadly: C3H/HeJ donors aged roughly 6-13 months with spontaneous alopecia supplied skin grafted onto 7-10-week-old female C3H/HeJ mice.

After isolation, RNA underwent reverse transcription to generate cDNA as the sequencing template. Sequencing used immunoSEQ multiplex PCR; TCRdb keeps in-frame clones, though not all of them. Listed for the sample are around 100,000 clones, none seen a single time. CDR3 length: 16 residues. Losses at the gene ends were 2 bases for V and 0 bases for J; bases not matched to a gene: 5. Looked up from germline, CDR1 is NNHDY and CDR2 is SYVADS. The genes are TRBV13-3 and TRBJ2-5; 8 bases match TRBD2. The TCR comes from a C3H/HeJ mouse with alopecia areata. Mouse strain MHC haplotype: H2-k. The specimen sequenced was lesional skin. CDR3 region: CASSEPAGGNQDTQYF. CDR3 DNA, as far as it was read: TGTGCCAGCAGTGAACCGGCTGGGGGGAACCAAGAC.